One and the same sample provided the 31 T cell receptor beta chains below, sequenced in a study of blood T cell repertoires in COVID-19 (dated by TCRdb to about 2020). The library came from the immunoSEQ multiplex PCR assay. The immuneACCESS repertoire file appears here via TCRdb, limited to in-frame rearrangements. These files lack a portion of the clones; in checked studies, under half of the deficit traces to unresolved V genes, and the cause of the others is not known. The sample table records hundreds of thousands of clones; roughly 85% of these occur just once. The ten most abundant clones make up 2% to 3% of the sample. Sequenced input: peripheral blood. These receptors all stem from a woman aged 40 to 50 with active or convalescent COVID-19.

This chain connects TRBV29-1 to TRBJ1-1; 12 nucleotides match TRBD1. The CDR3 length is 15 residues. The V segment lost 6 bases and the J segment 9 bases; nucleotides outside the gene matches: 14. CDR1 SQVTM and CDR2 ANQGSEA come from the germline V gene. The CDR3 spells CSVVDRGGQGAKAFF. DNA of the CDR3: TGCAGCGTGGTTGACCGTGGGGGACAGGGGGCGAAAGCTTTCTTT.

This clone came up once. The V and J genes are TRBV18 and TRBJ2-1, with D maybe TRBD1 (5 bases). Germline lookup yields CDR1 KGHSH and CDR2 LQKENI. V was shortened by 0 bases and J by 10 bases, with 19 bases between the two germline ends. The CDR3 runs 16 residues. CDR3 loop: CASSPPEGHSKMEQFF. The CDR3, as DNA: TGTGCCAGCTCACCACCTGAAGGACATTCTAAGATGGAGCAGTTCTTC.

This chain links TRBV10-3 with TRBJ1-1; 9 bases fit TRBD1. CDR3 length equals 15 residues. With V trimmed by 6 bases and J by 4 bases, 9 bases remained unmatched. Germline assignment: CDR1 ENHRY and CDR2 SYGVKD. The CDR3 sequence is CAISPKTGGSTEAFF. In DNA, the CDR3 is TGTGCCATCAGCCCAAAGACAGGGGGAAGCACTGAAGCTTTCTTT.

The rearrangement joins TRBV30 to TRBJ1-5, with unresolved D. The CDR3 is 14 residues long. V was shortened by 0 bases and J by 3 bases, with 9 bases between the two germline ends. From germline, CDR1 is GTSNPN and CDR2 SVGIG (reference sequence). This CDR3 reads CAWSVTSSNQPQHF. The CDR3 coding sequence is TGTGCCTGGAGTGTTACCAGTTCCAATCAGCCCCAGCATTTT.

The chain couples TRBV27 to TRBJ1-2; a weak D match, TRBD1 (5 bases). The germline CDR1 and CDR2 sequences are MNHEY and SMNVEV (reference sequence). CDR3 length: 14 amino acids. V was pared by 2 bases and J by 3 bases, with 10 bases between. As DNA, the CDR3 is TGTGCCAGCAGTTTACGTAGGGACTACTATGGCTACACCTTC. Its translation is CASSLRRDYYGYTF.

This chain uses TRBV24-1 with TRBJ2-1; TRBD1 agrees at 11 bases. Germline assignment: CDR1 KGHDR and CDR2 SFDVKD. V gave up 3 bases and J gave up 8 bases; unmatched junction bases: 5. This CDR3 contains 15 residues. The CDR3 is CATSDPGQGADEQFF. As DNA, the CDR3 is TGTGCCACCAGTGATCCCGGACAGGGGGCGGATGAGCAGTTCTTC.

The V and J genes are TRBV3-1 (or the pseudogene TRBV3-2) and TRBJ2-3; 10 bases fit TRBD2. With 4 bases clipped from V and 4 bases from J, the junction kept 5 bases outside the gene matches. The length of the CDR3 is 15 residues. Germline V gene sequence: CDR1 LGHDT, CDR2 YNNKEL (reference sequence). The CDR3 DNA reads as TGTGCCAGCAGCCCCATGACTAGCGGGTCAGATACGCAGTATTTT. The encoded protein is CASSPMTSGSDTQYF.

This chain joins TRBV7-2 and TRBJ2-3, with TRBD2 matching over 8 bases. V shed 1 base, J shed 0 bases, and the junction held 3 bases outside the gene matches. Germline V gives CDR1 SGHTA, CDR2 FQGNSA. The CDR3 runs 16 residues. For the CDR3, the DNA is TGTGCCAGCAGCTTAGTTTCTAGCGGGAGCACAGATACGCAGTATTTT. Protein sequence: CASSLVSSGSTDTQYF.

The gene calls are TRBV14 and TRBJ2-3; 11 bases agree with TRBD1. Trimming removed 4 bases from V and 3 bases from J; junction bases left unmatched: 9. The germline V gene has CDR1 SGHDN and CDR2 FVKESK. This CDR3 contains 17 residues. CDR3 protein: CASSPEGQGVITDTQYF. The CDR3 nucleotides are TGTGCCAGCAGCCCGGAGGGACAGGGGGTCATAACAGATACGCAGTATTTT.

The chain is built from TRBV5-1 and TRBJ2-1; D might be TRBD1 (6 bases). Trimming shortened V by 2 bases and J by 7 bases, and 10 bases separated the two germline ends. Germline CDR1 SGHRS, CDR2 YFSETQ. The CDR3 runs to 13 residues. The CDR3 sequence: CASSFRDKNEQFF. CDR3 bases: TGCGCCAGCAGCTTCCGGGACAAGAATGAGCAGTTCTTC.

The CDR3 nucleotides read TGTGCCAGCAGCTTAGCCCGGGGATCCTACGAGCAGTACTTC. It specifies CASSLARGSYEQYF. The V call is TRBV11-3, the J call TRBJ2-7; the D gene is possibly TRBD2 (5 bases). CDR3 size: 14 residues. Germline V gives CDR1 SGHNT, CDR2 YENEEA. Trimming took off 1 base at V and 1 base at J, with 8 bases between the two ends.

V is TRBV19 and J is TRBJ1-5, with 9 bases identical to TRBD1. Germline CDR1 reads LNHDA; CDR2 reads SQIVND (reference sequence). The CDR3 is made up of 13 amino acids. V shed 6 bases and J 6 bases; nucleotides not matched to a gene: 3. CDR3 nucleotide sequence: TGTGCCAGTAGGGGACAGGGTTTTCAGCCCCAGCATTTT. Translated: CASRGQGFQPQHF.

V usage is TRBV30 and J usage is TRBJ2-5; 9 nucleotides match TRBD2. The trim removed 3 bases at V and 1 base at J, leaving 12 bases unmatched. The CDR3 extends over 17 amino acids. CDR1 is GTSNPN, CDR2 SVGIG, per germline (reference sequence). This CDR3 reads CAWRKGWASGAQETQYF. The DNA of the CDR3 is TGTGCCTGGAGGAAAGGGTGGGCTAGCGGGGCCCAAGAGACCCAGTACTTC. Supplemented by reference TRBV30 and TRBJ2-5, the full variable domain reads SQTIHQWPATLVQPVGSPLSLECTVEGTSNPNLYWYRQAAGRGLQLLFYSVGIGQISSEVPQNLSASRPQDRQFILSSKKLLLSDSGFYLCAWRKGWASGAQETQYFGPGTRLLVL.

This clone was picked up many times. V gene TRBV6-2 or TRBV6-3 combines with J gene TRBJ1-5; no clear D. V was shortened by 2 bases and J by 4 bases, with 6 bases between the two germline ends. This CDR3 has 13 residues. CDR1 MNHEY and CDR2 SVGEGT come from the germline V gene. The DNA of the CDR3 is TGTGCCAGCAGTTACCTGCGAAATCAGCCCCAGCATTTT. It is translated as CASSYLRNQPQHF.

The rearrangement links TRBV11-3 to TRBJ2-7; D is unclear. CDR1 SGHNT and CDR2 YENEEA come from the germline V gene. The CDR3 spans 14 residues. V lost 1 base, J lost 5 bases, and 12 bases lay in between. For the CDR3, the DNA is TGTGCCAGCAGCTTAGGTTGGCTGCTAGACGAGCAGTACTTC. This codes for CASSLGWLLDEQYF.

The chain uses TRBV7-2 and TRBJ2-1; 12 positions agree with TRBD2. J lost 6 bases, V lost 1 base, and 7 bases had no gene match. Looked up from germline, CDR1 is SGHTA and CDR2 is FQGNSA. This CDR3 contains 17 residues. The CDR3 DNA reads TGTGCCAGCAGCTTAGGGCTAGCGGGGGGGCCCAGCAATGAGCAGTTCTTC. Amino acids: CASSLGLAGGPSNEQFF. Based on the CDR3 plus reference TRBV7-2 and TRBJ2-1, the full variable domain is GAGVSQSPSNKVTEKGKDVELRCDPISGHTALYWYRQSLGQGLEFLIYFQGNSAPDKSGLPSDRFSAERTGGSVSTLTIQRTQQEDSAVYLCASSLGLAGGPSNEQFFGPGTRLTVL.

J is TRBJ2-5 and V is TRBV29-1; a weak D match, TRBD2 (5 bases). Germline assignment: CDR1 SQVTM and CDR2 ANQGSEA. This CDR3 comprises 14 residues. Trimming removed 3 bases at V and 1 base at J, with 12 bases between. In nucleotides, the CDR3 is TGCAGCGTTGATTCCGGGGTCAGCCAAGAGACCCAGTACTTC. Protein product: CSVDSGVSQETQYF.

The chain carries TRBV3-1 (or the pseudogene TRBV3-2) and TRBJ2-3, with TRBD2 matching over 14 bases. Germline loops: CDR1 LGHDT, CDR2 YNNKEL (reference sequence). CDR3 size: 19 residues. The junction had 14 bases not matched to a gene; V was cut back by 6 bases and J by 3 bases. CDR3 sequence (DNA): TGTGCCAGCAGGCCAAGTTGGGTGGGACTAGCGGGGGATACAGATACGCAGTATTTT. This encodes CASRPSWVGLAGDTDTQYF.

The chain has TRBV7-2 and TRBJ1-5; 8 nucleotides match TRBD1. In germline, CDR1 is SGHTA, CDR2 FQGNSA. There are 15 residues in the CDR3. V gave up 5 bases and J gave up 2 bases; unmatched junction bases: 5. The CDR3 spells CASSLTGGGNQPQHF. The CDR3 nucleotides read TGTGCCAGCAGCCTTACAGGGGGGGGCAATCAGCCCCAGCATTTT.

V is TRBV28 and J is TRBJ2-3, with a possible D match to TRBD1 (6 bases). V was cut by 6 bases and J by 6 bases, with 10 bases left in between. The CDR3 consists of 12 residues. From germline, CDR1 is MDHEN and CDR2 SYDVKM. The CDR3: CASSQQGDTQYF. CDR3 coding DNA: TGTGCCAGCAGCCAACAGGGCGATACGCAGTATTTT.

J is TRBJ2-7 and V is TRBV7-2; the D gene is possibly TRBD2 (5 bases). CDR3 length equals 14 residues. Germline CDR1 and CDR2: SGHTA and FQGNSA. Between the trimmed V and J ends, which lost 5 bases and 12 bases, there was a span of 23 bases. Here the CDR3 reads CASSPLNYGLQLYF. CDR3 DNA: TGTGCCAGCAGCCCACTTAATTACGGACTTCAGCTGTACTTC.

The chain links TRBV27 to TRBJ1-1; 12 bases align to TRBD1. Germline V gene lookup returns CDR1 MNHEY and CDR2 SMNVEV (reference sequence). J gave up 3 bases and V 5 bases, and 13 bases lay outside the gene matches. The CDR3 is 18 amino acids. The CDR3 protein is CASSRTGTGGRVDTEAFF. The DNA of the CDR3 is TGTGCCAGCAGTAGAACCGGGACAGGGGGCCGAGTAGACACTGAAGCTTTCTTT.

The V gene is TRBV18, the J gene TRBJ2-7, with TRBD2 identical over 7 bases. V dropped 3 bases and J dropped 1; count of bases not matched to a gene: 3. The germline V gene has CDR1 KGHSH and CDR2 LQKENI. The CDR3 length is 14 residues. The CDR3 coding sequence is TGTGCCAGCTCACCGGGGGGGGTATCCTACGAGCAGTACTTC. Translation gives CASSPGGVSYEQYF.

The gene calls are TRBV5-1 and TRBJ2-7, with 7 bases identical to TRBD1. Trimming cost V 0 bases and J 0 bases; bases outside gene matches: 3. The CDR3 contains 15 residues. Germline CDR1 SGHRS, CDR2 YFSETQ. The CDR3 region is CASSLAHRGSYEQYF. The CDR3 DNA is TGCGCCAGCAGCTTGGCGCACAGGGGCTCCTACGAGCAGTACTTC. Filled out from reference TRBV5-1 and TRBJ2-7, the complete variable domain reads KAGVTQTPRYLIKTRGQQVTLSCSPISGHRSVSWYQQTPGQGLQFLFEYFSETQRNKGNFPGRFSGRQFSNSRSEMNVSTLELGDSALYLCASSLAHRGSYEQYFGPGTRLTVT.

The CDR3: CASSLAGQSSGNTIYF. Written as DNA, the CDR3 is TGTGCCAGCAGCTTAGCTGGGCAGTCCTCTGGAAACACCATATATTTT. This rearrangement joins TRBV7-9 to TRBJ1-3; D remains ambiguous. The CDR3 is made up of 16 amino acids. Germline CDR1 SEHNR, CDR2 FQNEAQ (reference sequence). Trimming removed 0 bases at V and 0 bases at J, with 9 bases between.

The chain combines TRBV3-1 (or the pseudogene TRBV3-2) with TRBJ2-7, with TRBD2 identical over 8 bases. The CDR3 is 15 amino acids. Germline CDR1 reads LGHDT; CDR2 reads YNNKEL (reference sequence). V shed 4 bases and J 2 bases; nucleotides not matched to a gene: 7. In nucleotides, the CDR3 is TGTGCCAGCAGCCGTAGTAGCGGGGCCGCCTACGAGCAGTACTTC. Protein: CASSRSSGAAYEQYF.

The rearrangement joins TRBV27 to TRBJ2-7; D might be TRBD2 (5 bases). The CDR3 is 15 residues long. Trimming removed 3 bases from V and 3 bases from J, with 15 bases in between. The germline V gene has CDR1 MNHEY and CDR2 SMNVEV (reference sequence). The CDR3, as DNA: TGTGCCAGCAGTTTGATCAGCGGCCTATTCTACGAGCAGTACTTC. As protein: CASSLISGLFYEQYF.

This chain uses TRBV7-8 with TRBJ1-5; possible D gene TRBD1, 6 bases. Germline CDR1 SGHVS, CDR2 FQNEAQ. This CDR3 spans 14 amino acids. Trimming left V 2 bases short and J 3 bases short, with 8 bases between. Here the CDR3 DNA reads TGTGCCAGCAGCTTAAGGGACACCAATCAGCCCCAGCATTTT. Its translation is CASSLRDTNQPQHF.

V and J are TRBV10-1 and TRBJ1-1, with 7 bases aligning to TRBD1. This CDR3 comprises 13 residues. V lost 8 bases to trimming and J lost 7 bases; unmatched junction nucleotides: 10. The germline V gene encodes CDR1 WNHNN and CDR2 SYGVQD (reference sequence). The CDR3 sequence: CASSVPGQLEAFF. CDR3 DNA: TGCGCCAGCTCCGTACCGGGACAGCTTGAAGCTTTCTTT.

The V and J genes are TRBV4-2 and TRBJ1-5, with D uncertain. Germline V lookup: CDR1 LGHNA, CDR2 YNFKEQ. V was cut by 4 bases and J by 7 bases, with 11 bases left in between. The CDR3 is 13 residues long. The CDR3 spells CASSPEATQPQHF. CDR3 bases: TGTGCCAGCAGCCCGGAGGCAACCCAGCCCCAGCATTTT.

V usage is TRBV2 and J usage is TRBJ2-7, with no clear D. Germline CDR1 and CDR2: SNHLY and FYNNEI. The length of the CDR3 is 12 residues. The germline V and J ends were trimmed by 3 bases and 2 bases, with 5 bases remaining between them. The chain's CDR3 is CASSDLAYEQYF. The CDR3 region has the DNA TGTGCCAGCAGTGATTTAGCCTACGAGCAGTACTTC.